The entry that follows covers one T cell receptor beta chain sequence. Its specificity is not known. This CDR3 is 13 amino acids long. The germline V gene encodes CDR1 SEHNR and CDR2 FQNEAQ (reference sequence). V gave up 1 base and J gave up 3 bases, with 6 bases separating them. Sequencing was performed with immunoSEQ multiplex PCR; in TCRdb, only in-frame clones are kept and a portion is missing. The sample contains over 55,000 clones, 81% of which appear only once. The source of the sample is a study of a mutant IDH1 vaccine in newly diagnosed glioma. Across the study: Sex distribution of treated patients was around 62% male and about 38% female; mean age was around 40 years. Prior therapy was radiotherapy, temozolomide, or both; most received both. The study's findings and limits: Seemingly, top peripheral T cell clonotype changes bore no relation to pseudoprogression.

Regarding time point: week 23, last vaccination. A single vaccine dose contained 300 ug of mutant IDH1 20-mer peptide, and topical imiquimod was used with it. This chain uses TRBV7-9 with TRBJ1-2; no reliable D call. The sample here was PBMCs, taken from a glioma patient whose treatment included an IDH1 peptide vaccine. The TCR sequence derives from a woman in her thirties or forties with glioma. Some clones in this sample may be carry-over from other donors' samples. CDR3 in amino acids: CASSLERDYGYTF. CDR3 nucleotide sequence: TGTGCCAGCAGCTTAGAACGAGACTATGGCTACACCTTC.